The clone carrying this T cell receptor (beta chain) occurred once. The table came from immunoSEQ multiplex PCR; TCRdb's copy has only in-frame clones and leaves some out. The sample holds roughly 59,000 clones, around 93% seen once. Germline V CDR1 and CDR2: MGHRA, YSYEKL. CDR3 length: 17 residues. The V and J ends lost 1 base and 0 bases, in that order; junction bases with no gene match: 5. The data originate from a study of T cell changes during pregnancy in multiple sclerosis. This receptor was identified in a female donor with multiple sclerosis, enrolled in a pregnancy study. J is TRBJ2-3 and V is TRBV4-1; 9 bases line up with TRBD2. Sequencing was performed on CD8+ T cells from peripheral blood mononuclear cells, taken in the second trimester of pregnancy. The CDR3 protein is CASSQGFAGGSTDTQYF. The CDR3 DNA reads TGCGCCAGCAGCCAAGGCTTCGCGGGAGGGAGCACAGATACGCAGTATTTT.